This T cell receptor (beta chain) was retrieved from a study of Ad26.COV2.S vaccination and SARS-CoV-2 variants. Overall study: By the intramuscular route, Ad26.COV2.S was given once, or twice 56 days apart.

The treatment here: roughly 19 received Ad26.COV2.S at low or high dose, single or two shots; several received placebo; per-sample allocation not given. The samples were gathered on day 63 after the first injection of vaccine or placebo. Vaccine was an Ad26 vector expressing Wuhan-strain SARS-CoV-2 spike. The method was immunoSEQ multiplex PCR; TCRdb's version includes in-frame clones alone and lacks a portion of them. The sample holds approximately 500,000 clones; 87% are singletons and the top ten take 10% to 15%. V was trimmed by 6 bases and J by 1 base, leaving 16 bases between them. The CDR3 runs to 16 residues. CDR1 and CDR2 from the germline V gene are SGHDN and FVKESK.

Specimen: peripheral blood, collected in a trial of Ad26.COV2.S vaccine versus placebo. The source is a person aged 18-65 years who received the Ad26.COV2.S COVID-19 vaccine or a placebo. The chain joins TRBV14 to TRBJ2-1; unclear D gene. CDR3 loop: CASRAMGGGSYNEQFF. The CDR3, as DNA: TGTGCCAGCAGGGCGATGGGTGGTGGGTCCTACAATGAGCAGTTCTTC.